This TCR beta chain was obtained from a study of long-term antiretroviral therapy in people with HIV. Researchers secured at least one pre-ART and at least two post-ART PBMC samples from each donor. General study points: The ART regimens used between about 2004 and 2018 may be less effective than current ones. Post-ART, diversity grew, though it stayed under transplant donor control levels. The clones with expansion before ART were dominant in the repertoire at all time points.

The authors ran the immunoSEQ assay, v3.0, at survey level. The method was immunoSEQ multiplex PCR; TCRdb's version includes in-frame clones alone and lacks a portion of them. The table lists around 20,000 clones, roughly four fifths of them singletons. Germline CDR1 LNHDA, CDR2 SQIVND (reference sequence). This CDR3 contains 15 residues. The junction had 9 bases not matched to a gene; V was cut back by 3 bases and J by 9 bases. With respect to this clone: The antigen is unknown.

The TCR was taken from a man aged 50 or older with HIV. The chain couples TRBV19 to TRBJ2-1, with 9 bases identical to TRBD1. Here the sequenced sample was unsorted PBMCs, taken 2.2 years after starting antiretroviral therapy. The CDR3 DNA sequence: TGTGCCAGTAGTATTGGAGGGACAGGGTCTCGTGAGCAGTTCTTC. This translates into CASSIGGTGSREQFF. The variable domain in full, with the rest retrieved from reference TRBV19 and TRBJ2-1, is DGGITQSPKYLFRKEGQNVTLSCEQNLNHDAMYWYRQDPGQGLRLIYYSQIVNDFQKGDIAEGYSVSREKKESFPLTVTSAQKNPTAFYLCASSIGGTGSREQFFGPGTRLTVL.